The 30 T cell receptor beta chains given below trace back to one sample, sequenced in a study of shared clonotypes between healthy human individuals. In the naive CD8 group, cells lacked CD45RO and were positively selected for CCR7, so terminally differentiated effector memory CD45RA+ cells were left out. TCRdb keeps only in-frame clones here, not all; method: immunoSEQ multiplex PCR. The data contain millions of clones, roughly 94% of them singletons. The sample taken for sequencing was naive CD8+ T cells sorted from blood. Receptor source: a man younger than 35 in good health.

This chain joins TRBV7-9 and TRBJ2-7; possible D gene TRBD2, 5 bases. Looked up from germline, CDR1 is SEHNR and CDR2 is FQNEAQ (reference sequence). The CDR3 length is 15 residues. V lost 2 bases and J lost 1, with 12 bases in between. The CDR3 spells CASSLLEDGSYEQYF. CDR3 nucleotide sequence: TGTGCCAGCAGCTTATTGGAGGATGGTTCCTACGAGCAGTACTTC. The entire variable domain, with the rest obtained from reference TRBV7-9 and TRBJ2-7, is as follows: DTGVSQNPRHKITKRGQNVTFRCDPISEHNRLYWYRQTLGQGPEFLTYFQNEAQLEKSRLLSDRFSAERPKGSFSTLEIQRTEQGDSAMYLCASSLLEDGSYEQYFGPGTRLTVT.

The chain joins TRBV27 to TRBJ1-4; no reliable D call. Germline V gene lookup returns CDR1 MNHEY and CDR2 SMNVEV (reference sequence). V was pared by 3 bases and J by 1 base, with 12 bases between. This CDR3 is built from 16 residues. Here the CDR3 DNA reads TGTGCCAGCAGTTTTGACGGGGAAGGAACTAATGAAAAACTGTTTTTT. Translation gives CASSFDGEGTNEKLFF.

This chain joins TRBV29-1 and TRBJ1-2; TRBD1 matches at 8 bases. This CDR3 comprises 12 residues. Germline CDR1 is SQVTM and CDR2 is ANQGSEA. V lost 3 bases and J lost 7; bases outside the gene matches: 4. The DNA for the CDR3 is TGCAGCGTTGATAGGACAGGGTTTGGCTACACCTTC. Encoded protein: CSVDRTGFGYTF.

The CDR3 loop is CACTDGNYGYTF. The DNA for the CDR3 is TGTGCCTGTACGGACGGTAACTATGGCTACACCTTC. The chain uses TRBV30 and TRBJ1-2; D not certain. Germline V gene lookup returns CDR1 GTSNPN and CDR2 SVGIG (reference sequence). The CDR3 length is 12 residues. The V end lost 6 bases, the J end lost 1 base, and 9 bases lay between the germline ends.

The CDR3 protein is CASSQDFPLGDEQYF. The CDR3 DNA sequence: TGCGCCAGCAGCCAAGATTTCCCGCTAGGAGACGAGCAGTACTTC. This chain joins TRBV4-3 and TRBJ2-7, with no clear D. CDR1 LGHNA and CDR2 YSLEER come from the germline V gene. The CDR3 is made up of 15 amino acids. Trimming cost V 0 bases and J 5 bases, with 14 bases left between them.

The chain recombines TRBV7-8 with TRBJ2-3; 9 bases map to TRBD2. The germline V gene has CDR1 SGHVS and CDR2 FQNEAQ. The CDR3 spans 17 residues. V shed 8 bases, J shed 1 base, and the junction held 13 bases outside the gene matches. This chain's CDR3 is CASLLAGPLPGTDTQYF. The CDR3 DNA reads TGTGCCAGCCTCCTAGCGGGGCCCCTTCCCGGCACAGATACGCAGTATTTT.

On this clone: Other DNA sequences in this specimen translate into the identical CDR3. This chain connects TRBV7-9 to TRBJ1-2; D unresolved. Trimming left V 1 base short and J 0 bases short, with 9 bases between. The CDR3 is made up of 15 amino acids. Germline assignment: CDR1 SEHNR and CDR2 FQNEAQ (reference sequence). CDR3 sequence reads: CASSLGWGANYGYTF. CDR3 nucleotides: TGTGCCAGCAGCTTAGGATGGGGAGCTAACTATGGCTACACCTTC.

Written as DNA, the CDR3 is TGTGCCAGCAGGGTAGGTCCGGGGGCGGCCGAGCAGTACTTC. Protein sequence: CASRVGPGAAEQYF. J is TRBJ2-7 and V is TRBV6-1; tentatively, D is TRBD1 or TRBD2 (6 bases each). The CDR3 length is 14 residues. The germline CDR1 and CDR2 sequences are MNHNS and SASEGT. V lost 6 bases to trimming and J lost 6 bases, with 18 bases between them.

The chain has TRBV4-1 and TRBJ1-1; D is uncertain. The V end lost 1 base, the J end lost 4 bases, and 10 bases lay between the germline ends. Germline assignment: CDR1 MGHRA and CDR2 YSYEKL. The CDR3 is 14 amino acids. The CDR3 here is CASSQGGGPTEAFF. CDR3 DNA sequence: TGCGCCAGCAGCCAAGGGGGAGGGCCCACTGAAGCTTTCTTT.

The V call is TRBV9, the J call TRBJ2-3; tentatively, D is TRBD2 (5 bases). V lost 3 bases, J lost 2 bases, and 13 bases lay in between. CDR1 is SGDLS and CDR2 is YYNGEE in the germline V gene. The CDR3 is made up of 15 amino acids. CDR3 DNA: TGTGCCAGCAGCGCTCCGCGGGTGTCCACAGATACGCAGTATTTT. It yields the protein CASSAPRVSTDTQYF.

V usage is TRBV4-3 and J usage is TRBJ2-7, with D hard to call. V was cut by 4 bases and J by 3 bases, with 16 bases left in between. The CDR3 loop spans 15 amino acids. CDR1 and CDR2 from the germline V gene are LGHNA and YSLEER. The CDR3, as DNA: TGCGCCAGCAGCCCAGTTTGGGCAGGCGACTACGAGCAGTACTTC. Its translation is CASSPVWAGDYEQYF.

The rearrangement links TRBV18 to TRBJ2-7; D call uncertain. V gave up 3 bases and J gave up 3 bases, with 18 bases separating them. This CDR3 spans 16 amino acids. Per the germline V gene, CDR1 is KGHSH and CDR2 is LQKENI. The CDR3 region is CASSPASRVIVYEQYF. DNA of the CDR3: TGTGCCAGCTCACCGGCTAGTCGGGTAATTGTCTACGAGCAGTACTTC.

This chain connects TRBV28 to TRBJ1-1; weak D call: TRBD1 (5 bases). This CDR3 comprises 13 residues. Looked up from germline, CDR1 is MDHEN and CDR2 is SYDVKM. Trimming left V 5 bases short and J 0 bases short, with 7 bases between. DNA of the CDR3: TGTGCCAGCAGTCCCAGGGTGAACACTGAAGCTTTCTTT. Its protein is CASSPRVNTEAFF.

Details on this clone: Additional DNA sequences in this sample encode the identical CDR3. Here the CDR3 DNA reads TGTGCCAGCAGCGTAGGCGGAGGGGGCTCCTACGAGCAGTACTTC. Translated, it gives CASSVGGGGSYEQYF. The chain is built from TRBV9 and TRBJ2-7, with D perhaps matching TRBD1 or TRBD2 (6 bases each). The germline V gene has CDR1 SGDLS and CDR2 YYNGEE. The length of the CDR3 is 15 residues. V lost 0 bases, J lost 0 bases, and 10 bases lay in between. Based on the CDR3 plus reference TRBV9 and TRBJ2-7, the full variable domain is DSGVTQTPKHLITATGQRVTLRCSPRSGDLSVYWYQQSLDQGLQFLIQYYNGEERAKGNILERFSAQQFPDLHSELNLSSLELGDSALYFCASSVGGGGSYEQYFGPGTRLTVT.

The chain links TRBV6-6 to TRBJ2-3; TRBD1 might be the D (6 bases). Germline V gene data show CDR1 as MNHNY and CDR2 as SVGAGI (reference sequence). Trimming shortened V by 2 bases and J by 2 bases, and 11 bases separated the two germline ends. The CDR3 totals 15 residues. The CDR3 sequence: CASSYVGAVTDTQYF. DNA for the CDR3: TGTGCCAGCAGTTACGTGGGGGCCGTCACAGATACGCAGTATTTT.

In its sample, this clone was seen once. The chain has TRBV4-3 and TRBJ2-2, with a possible D match to TRBD1 (8 bases). This CDR3 has 17 amino acids. Germline V gene lookup returns CDR1 LGHNA and CDR2 YSLEER. V shed 3 bases and J shed 6 bases, with 20 bases lying between them. CDR3 sequence: CASSQEPDRAGAGELFF. For the CDR3, the DNA is TGCGCCAGCAGCCAGGAACCGGACAGGGCGGGGGCCGGGGAGCTGTTTTTT.

The chain recombines TRBV10-2 with TRBJ2-2, with D unresolved. There are 16 residues in the CDR3. The germline V and J ends were trimmed by 3 bases and 7 bases, with 18 bases remaining between them. Germline V lookup: CDR1 WSHSY, CDR2 SAAADI. The CDR3 nucleotides are TGCGCCAGCAGTGATGATCTCTTGGTGTTGGTCGGGGAGCTGTTTTTT. The encoded protein is CASSDDLLVLVGELFF.

V usage is TRBV11-2 and J usage is TRBJ2-7; D gene uncertain. V was clipped by 0 bases and J by 4 bases, with 13 bases between them. The CDR3 length is 15 residues. Germline CDR1 SGHAT, CDR2 FQNNGV. CDR3 sequence reads: CASSLDGGSRYEQYF. The CDR3 bases are TGTGCCAGCAGCTTAGACGGCGGTTCGAGGTACGAGCAGTACTTC.

This sequence joins TRBV6-5 and TRBJ1-2; D gene ambiguous. Germline assignment: CDR1 MNHEY and CDR2 SVGAGI. The CDR3 sequence is 12 residues long. The V end lost 2 bases, the J end lost 8 bases, and 9 bases lay between the germline ends. The CDR3 is CASSYGPSGYTF. DNA of the CDR3: TGTGCCAGCAGTTACGGACCGTCGGGCTACACCTTC.

As to this clone: This CDR3 is also generated by other DNA sequences in the sample. The chain links TRBV5-4 to TRBJ2-7; D uncertain. CDR1 and CDR2 from the germline V gene are SGHNT and YYREEE (reference sequence). This CDR3 contains 13 residues. The V and J ends lost 4 bases and 1 base respectively, with 9 bases between them. CDR3 bases: TGTGCCAGCAGCCTGGACCGTTCCTACGAGCAGTACTTC. Amino acid sequence: CASSLDRSYEQYF.

This rearrangement joins TRBV6-1 to TRBJ2-1; a possible D gene is TRBD1 (6 bases). The CDR3 length is 17 residues. The ends were cut back, 1 base at V and 3 bases at J, with 16 bases in the middle. Per the germline V gene, CDR1 is MNHNS and CDR2 is SASEGT. The CDR3 DNA reads as TGTGCCAGCAGTGAAGACCCCTACACAGGGTTCTACAATGAGCAGTTCTTC. Translated, it gives CASSEDPYTGFYNEQFF.

V and J are TRBV11-3 and TRBJ2-5; TRBD1 agrees at 9 bases. The CDR3 extends over 15 amino acids. Germline CDR1 SGHNT, CDR2 YENEEA. V was clipped by 5 bases and J by 4 bases; unmatched bases: 8. The CDR3 spells CASSAGTGIGETQYF. Here the CDR3 DNA reads TGTGCCAGCAGCGCCGGGACAGGGATCGGAGAGACCCAGTACTTC.

The chain uses TRBV2 and TRBJ2-5; D is unclear. Germline-derived CDR1 and CDR2 are SNHLY and FYNNEI. Trimming took 6 bases from V and 5 from J, leaving 16 bases between them. This CDR3 spans 14 amino acids. For the CDR3, the DNA is TGTGCCAGCAGCGGAACGTCCCCAGAGGAGACCCAGTACTTC. This encodes CASSGTSPEETQYF. The full variable domain, in which reference TRBV2 and TRBJ2-5 provide the parts outside the CDR3, is EPEVTQTPSHQVTQMGQEVILRCVPISNHLYFYWYRQILGQKVEFLVSFYNNEISEKSEIFDDQFSVERPDGSNFTLKIRSTKLEDSAMYFCASSGTSPEETQYFGPGTRLLVL.

The rearrangement uses TRBV5-6 and TRBJ1-1; no definite D call. Trimming removed 0 bases at V and 1 base at J, with 10 bases between. The CDR3 is 15 residues long. CDR1 and CDR2 (germline): SGHDT, YYEEEE. The CDR3 nucleotides are TGTGCCAGCAGCTTGGCCCTGGGTTGGAACACTGAAGCTTTCTTT. It codes for CASSLALGWNTEAFF. Supplemented by reference TRBV5-6 and TRBJ1-1, the full variable domain reads DAGVTQSPTHLIKTRGQQVTLRCSPKSGHDTVSWYQQALGQGPQFIFQYYEEEERQRGNFPDRFSGHQFPNYSSELNVNALLLGDSALYLCASSLALGWNTEAFFGQGTRLTVV.

This chain uses TRBV9 with TRBJ1-1; D call uncertain. Trimming took off 3 bases at V and 2 bases at J, with 11 bases between the two ends. This CDR3 comprises 14 residues. Germline-derived CDR1 and CDR2 are SGDLS and YYNGEE. The DNA of the CDR3 is TGTGCCAGCAGCGGGGAGACGGGAAACACTGAAGCTTTCTTT. This encodes CASSGETGNTEAFF.

V is TRBV6-1 and J is TRBJ2-1, with 7 bases identical to TRBD2. J was trimmed by 8 bases and V by 9 bases; bases with no gene match: 16. The CDR3 has 15 residues. Per the germline V gene, CDR1 is MNHNS and CDR2 is SASEGT. As DNA, the CDR3 is TGTGCCAGTACGGTCGCGGGAGCCGTTAGGGATGAGCAGTTCTTC. It encodes CASTVAGAVRDEQFF.

J is TRBJ2-3 and V is TRBV10-3, with TRBD2 matching over 10 bases. J was trimmed by 0 bases and V by 7 bases; bases with no gene match: 7. The CDR3 sequence is 16 residues long. CDR1 is ENHRY, CDR2 SYGVKD, per germline. The CDR3 here is CAITSGGVMSTDTQYF. CDR3 nucleotide sequence: TGTGCCATCACCAGCGGGGGGGTGATGAGCACAGATACGCAGTATTTT.

The V and J genes are TRBV27 and TRBJ1-3; D is unresolved. Germline CDR1 is MNHEY and CDR2 is SMNVEV (reference sequence). This CDR3 spans 15 amino acids. Trimming shortened V by 2 bases and J by 9 bases, and 17 bases separated the two germline ends. DNA for the CDR3: TGTGCCAGCAGTTTACGAGCTGGACCCGGGGTCACCATATATTTT. This gives the protein CASSLRAGPGVTIYF.

The rearrangement links TRBV4-3 to TRBJ1-4; 8 positions agree with TRBD1. The CDR3 runs to 15 residues. V shed 2 bases, J shed 3 bases, and the junction held 2 bases outside the gene matches. Germline CDR1 reads LGHNA; CDR2 reads YSLEER. Here the CDR3 reads CASSQLQGANEKLFF. The CDR3 coding sequence is TGCGCCAGCAGCCAACTACAGGGGGCTAATGAAAAACTGTTTTTT.

The chain carries TRBV7-9 and TRBJ2-5; 8 bases agree with TRBD1. Losses at the gene ends were 5 bases for V and 1 base for J; bases not matched to a gene: 9. Germline assignment: CDR1 SEHNR and CDR2 FQNEAQ (reference sequence). The CDR3 loop spans 16 amino acids. The CDR3 region has the DNA TGTGCCAGCAGCAAGAGACTGGGGACAGGCCAAGAGACCCAGTACTTC. Translating gives CASSKRLGTGQETQYF.